The TCR beta chain under discussion was sequenced for a study of OX40 agonist ivuxolimab in advanced cancers. Study-level background: The study gave patients intravenous ivuxolimab at 0.01 to 10 mg/kg every 2 weeks.

After removal of 0 bases from V and 4 bases from J, the junction contained 7 bases not matched to a gene. The germline V gene has CDR1 SGHDT and CDR2 YYEEEE. The CDR3 sequence is 16 residues long. Generated by immunoSEQ multiplex PCR, the TCRdb table keeps only in-frame clones and is missing some. The sample records over 9,500 clones, around nine tenths being singletons. The receptor was derived from an adult with an advanced solid tumor such as melanoma, head and neck, liver or kidney cancer. The chain uses TRBV5-6 and TRBJ2-3; 8 nucleotides align to TRBD1. The starting material was CD4+ or CD8+ T cells sorted from blood, obtained in a trial of the OX40 agonist ivuxolimab. Written as DNA, the CDR3 is TGTGCCAGCAGCTTGGATGGCAGGGGGCTGGCAGATACGCAGTATTTT. Amino acid sequence: CASSLDGRGLADTQYF.